The 5 T cell receptor beta chains reported below all come from one sample, sequenced in a study of glioma-infiltrating T cells after dendritic cell vaccination. Method: immunoSEQ multiplex PCR; TCRdb's copy keeps in-frame clones and lacks some. The repertoire has about 100,000 clones, 75% to 90% of them found once; the top ten carry 4.5% to 5.5%. The time point here: after dendritic cell vaccination, including at tumor progression/relapse. The source was blood, collected after dendritic cell vaccination. These receptors all come from a human donor with glioblastoma.

The J gene is TRBJ1-5, the V gene TRBV10-1; a possible D gene is TRBD1 (5 bases). Germline V gives CDR1 WNHNN, CDR2 SYGVQD (reference sequence). This CDR3 region has 14 residues. V dropped 9 bases and J dropped 0 bases, with 12 bases sitting between them. The CDR3 bases are TGCGCCAGGACAGAGCTAAATAGCAATCAGCCCCAGCATTTT. This translates into CARTELNSNQPQHF.

A remark on this clone: The junction departs from the called germline gene at one end, perhaps through a read error. The V call is TRBV9, the J call TRBJ2-5; TRBD1 agrees at 7 bases. Germline CDR1 reads SGDLS; CDR2 reads YYNGEE. The CDR3 extends over 16 amino acids. CDR3: CASSVGARQGGSGQDF. The CDR3 DNA reads TGTGCCAGCAGCGTAGGGGCTCGACAGGGCGGTTCAGGGCAAGACTTC.

This clone was detected only once. The chain carries TRBV5-1 and TRBJ2-5; 7 nucleotides match TRBD2. Germline CDR1 reads SGHRS; CDR2 reads YFSETQ. V dropped 2 bases and J dropped 13; count of bases not matched to a gene: 14. The CDR3 loop spans 14 amino acids. The CDR3, as DNA: TGCGCCAGCAGCTTTTCGGATGCTAGCGGCCCCCTGTACTTC. This sequence encodes CASSFSDASGPLYF.

This rearrangement joins TRBV2 to TRBJ2-7; a weak D match, TRBD1 (6 bases). Trimming cost V 2 bases and J 3 bases, with 8 bases left between them. From germline, CDR1 is SNHLY and CDR2 FYNNEI. The CDR3 has 13 amino acids. CDR3 protein: CASSETGIYEQYF. The DNA of the CDR3 is TGTGCCAGCAGTGAAACAGGGATCTACGAGCAGTACTTC.

This chain links TRBV5-1 with TRBJ2-5; TRBD2 might be the D (6 bases). V shed 7 bases and J shed 3 bases, with 16 bases lying between them. The CDR3 consists of 14 residues. The germline CDR1 and CDR2 sequences are SGHRS and YFSETQ. The CDR3, as DNA: TGCGCCAGCTCCCGACCGGGACTCGAAGAGACCCAGTACTTC. Protein product: CASSRPGLEETQYF.